This entry concerns a single T cell receptor beta chain. Its target is not known. The table came from immunoSEQ multiplex PCR; TCRdb's copy has only in-frame clones and leaves some out. This sample has 120,000 or so clones; 80% to 90% occur once, and the top ten carry more than 5.5%. Germline CDR1 is SEHNR and CDR2 is FQNEAQ (reference sequence). CDR3 length: 14 residues. Trimming took 3 bases from V and 5 from J; bases not matched to a gene: 5. The data were obtained in a study of T cell responses to AZD1222 COVID-19 vaccine. Whole-study context: The study pooled second doses at about 4 or about 12 weeks.

Findings of the study overall: The study reported that nearly half of spike-specific TCRs target unmutated variant regions. All repertoire sampling was performed exclusively after the peak T cell response.

The genes are TRBV7-9 and TRBJ2-7; 9 nucleotides agree with TRBD1. This receptor was taken from an adult in good health. Specimen: peripheral blood, collected on day 0 of AZD1222 vaccination. In nucleotides, the CDR3 is TGTGCCAGCAGCTTCGGACAGGGGATCGACGAGCAGTACTTC. Its translation: CASSFGQGIDEQYF.